Below, one TCR beta chain is given with its context. Its antigen remains unknown. This specimen comes from a study of CD4 T cells in relation to SARS-CoV-2 and coronaviruses. Unexposed donor CD4+ T cells date from about 2011-2018, before the COVID-19 pandemic. Isolation of CD4+ T cells took place after approximately 10 days in culture. Testing used SARS-CoV-2 S/N and four cold-coronavirus spikes on unexposed-donor CD4+ T cells, cells permitting. Using immunoSEQ multiplex PCR, the repertoire was profiled, and TCRdb retains in-frame clones only, with some absent. The sample lists around 15,000 clones, about 84% occurring once. The TCR comes from a human donor in good health. The sample consisted of CD4+ T cells from PBMCs, cultured in vitro.

Here the CDR3 reads CASSSRHPYNEQFF. The DNA of the CDR3 is TGTGCCAGTAGTTCGAGACACCCGTACAATGAGCAGTTCTTC. The chain uses TRBV19 and TRBJ2-1; D unclear. The CDR3 spans 14 residues. V lost 5 bases to trimming and J lost 4 bases, with 12 bases between them. CDR1 is LNHDA and CDR2 is SQIVND in the germline V gene (reference sequence).